This passage covers 25 T cell receptor beta chains from one sample sequenced in a study of blood T cell repertoires in COVID-19. The assay was immunoSEQ multiplex PCR, and TCRdb's table has in-frame clones only and misses some. The sample shows about 120,000 clones, about 83% of them seen only once. Sample: peripheral blood. Receptor source: a man between 60 and 75 years old with acute or convalescent COVID-19.

This rearrangement joins TRBV7-3 to TRBJ2-3; D possibly corresponds to TRBD1 (5 bases). Germline V CDR1 and CDR2: SGHTA, FQGTGA. Trimming stripped 4 bases from V and 6 bases from J, with 8 bases between. The CDR3 length is 12 residues. The CDR3 region is CASSSYRDTQYF. The CDR3 coding sequence is TGTGCCAGCAGCTCTTACAGGGATACGCAGTATTTT.

The gene calls are TRBV27 and TRBJ2-3; 13 bases are a match to TRBD2. The CDR3 spans 16 residues. The junction had 5 bases not matched to a gene; V was cut back by 5 bases and J by 3 bases. The V gene's germline CDR1 is MNHEY and CDR2 SMNVEV (reference sequence). The CDR3 spells CASSALAGGPTDTQYF. The CDR3 DNA is TGTGCCAGCAGTGCACTAGCGGGAGGGCCGACAGATACGCAGTATTTT.

V is TRBV6-5 and J is TRBJ2-5, with 11 bases lining up with TRBD1. CDR3 length equals 15 residues. Germline V lookup: CDR1 MNHEY, CDR2 SVGAGI. Trimming at V came to 6 bases and at J to 5 bases, leaving 8 bases not matched to a gene. As DNA, the CDR3 is TGTGCCAGCAGCCTCGCGGGGACAGGGGGGGAGACCCAGTACTTC. Amino acid sequence: CASSLAGTGGETQYF.

This clone showed up just a few times. The rearrangement links TRBV7-3 to TRBJ2-2; 7 positions agree with TRBD1. CDR1 and CDR2 (germline): SGHTA, FQGTGA. The junction had 4 bases not matched to a gene; V was cut back by 1 base and J by 2 bases. The CDR3 length is 16 residues. CDR3 sequence: CASSLNPGGNTGELFF. The CDR3 DNA is TGTGCCAGCAGCTTAAACCCAGGGGGAAACACCGGGGAGCTGTTTTTT.

The genes are TRBV5-4 and TRBJ1-1; TRBD1 aligns across 10 bases. CDR1 and CDR2 (germline): SGHNT, YYREEE (reference sequence). CDR3 size: 14 residues. V lost 3 bases to trimming and J lost 3 bases; unmatched junction nucleotides: 2. The CDR3 sequence is CASSSDRGHTEAFF. In DNA, the CDR3 is TGTGCCAGCAGCTCCGACAGGGGGCACACTGAAGCTTTCTTT. Supplemented by reference TRBV5-4 and TRBJ1-1, the full variable domain reads ETGVTQSPTHLIKTRGQQVTLRCSSQSGHNTVSWYQQALGQGPQFIFQYYREEENGRGNFPPRFSGLQFPNYSSELNVNALELDDSALYLCASSSDRGHTEAFFGQGTRLTVV.

This chain joins TRBV20-1 and TRBJ1-4; the D is unclear. The CDR3 loop spans 12 amino acids. Germline lookup yields CDR1 DFQATT and CDR2 SNEGSKA (reference sequence). Trimming took 3 bases from V and 8 from J, leaving 10 bases between them. The CDR3 spells CSASWEREKLFF. Written as DNA, the CDR3 is TGCAGTGCTAGTTGGGAGAGGGAAAAACTGTTTTTT.

This clone was counted between two and nine times. The chain is built from TRBV4-1 and TRBJ1-2; D is ambiguous. Between the trimmed V and J ends, which lost 4 bases and 10 bases, there was a span of 10 bases. The CDR3 spans 11 residues. Germline CDR1 reads MGHRA; CDR2 reads YSYEKL. The CDR3 DNA reads TGCGCCAGCAGCCCCTGGAGAACCTACACCTTC. Translation gives CASSPWRTYTF.

The chain uses TRBV5-1 and TRBJ2-1; 9 nucleotides agree with TRBD2. The germline V gene encodes CDR1 SGHRS and CDR2 YFSETQ. The length of the CDR3 is 17 residues. The junction had 14 bases not matched to a gene; V was cut back by 3 bases and J by 7 bases. CDR3 in amino acids: CASSSLGGRALGNEQFF. CDR3 nucleotides: TGCGCCAGCAGCTCGTTGGGCGGGAGGGCCTTGGGGAATGAGCAGTTCTTC.

The V call is TRBV6-6, the J call TRBJ2-1, with 7 nucleotides matching TRBD1. V lost 5 bases and J lost 7; bases outside the gene matches: 5. The CDR3 runs 13 residues. The germline V gene has CDR1 MNHNY and CDR2 SVGAGI (reference sequence). The CDR3, as DNA: TGTGCCAGCAGTAGTAACAGGGGAAATGAGCAGTTCTTC. Its protein is CASSSNRGNEQFF.

The chain employs TRBV9 and TRBJ1-1; 12 bases fit TRBD1. Germline CDR1 is SGDLS and CDR2 is YYNGEE. J lost 6 bases, V lost 0 bases, and 3 bases had no gene match. The CDR3 loop spans 15 amino acids. In DNA, the CDR3 is TGTGCCAGCAGCGTAGGAGGGACAGGGGGCTCTGAAGCTTTCTTT. It codes for CASSVGGTGGSEAFF.

The V and J genes are TRBV27 and TRBJ1-1, with TRBD1 matching over 8 bases. The ends lost 6 bases at V and 5 bases at J; junction bases unmatched: 14. Germline CDR1 reads MNHEY; CDR2 reads SMNVEV (reference sequence). CDR3 length: 16 residues. In DNA, the CDR3 is TGTGCCAGCAGACGAGGGACAGGTGGAATTGGGACTGAAGCTTTCTTT. It yields the protein CASRRGTGGIGTEAFF.

This sequence joins TRBV7-6 and TRBJ2-3, with D perhaps TRBD2 (5 bases). Trimming shortened V by 1 base and J by 2 bases, and 10 bases separated the two germline ends. CDR1 SGHVS and CDR2 FNYEAQ come from the germline V gene. There are 15 residues in the CDR3. The CDR3 protein is CASSLGPGSTDTQYF. The DNA for the CDR3 is TGTGCCAGCAGCTTAGGTCCGGGGTCCACAGATACGCAGTATTTT.

This chain connects TRBV7-9 to TRBJ2-3, with 8 bases fitting TRBD2. Germline V CDR1 and CDR2: SEHNR, FQNEAQ (reference sequence). J gave up 2 bases and V 2 bases, and 3 bases lay outside the gene matches. This CDR3 comprises 15 residues. CDR3 nucleotide sequence: TGTGCCAGCAGCTTACTGACTAGCGCCACAGATACGCAGTATTTT. It translates to CASSLLTSATDTQYF.

This clone was seen just once. V usage is TRBV7-2 and J usage is TRBJ2-3, with 10 bases aligning to TRBD2. The CDR3 spans 14 residues. Per germline, CDR1 SGHTA and CDR2 FQGNSA. V was clipped by 5 bases and J by 3 bases; unmatched bases: 2. The DNA for the CDR3 is TGTGCCAGCAGCCGGGGACTAGCGACAGATACGCAGTATTTT. Amino acid sequence: CASSRGLATDTQYF.

The CDR3 bases are TGTGCCAGCAGTTACCCCGAGTTACAGGAGGGCCATGGCTACACCTTC. It specifies CASSYPELQEGHGYTF. The chain links TRBV6-6 to TRBJ1-2, with a possible D match to TRBD1 (5 bases). Per the germline V gene, CDR1 is MNHNY and CDR2 is SVGAGI (reference sequence). This CDR3 has 16 residues. Trimming stripped 2 bases from V and 6 bases from J, with 19 bases between.

As regards this clone: This may be a read error, as it is one base from a much larger clone. The chain links TRBV7-9 to TRBJ2-7; D is uncertain. Germline-derived CDR1 and CDR2 are SEHNR and FQNEAQ (reference sequence). Trimming cost V 4 bases and J 2 bases, with 3 bases left between them. The CDR3 is made up of 11 amino acids. The CDR3 here is CASSSAYEQYF. DNA for the CDR3: TGTGCCAGCAGCTCGGCCTACGAGCAGTACTTC.

This rearrangement joins TRBV5-5 to TRBJ2-3; D is undetermined. V gave up 1 base and J gave up 2 bases, with 5 bases separating them. Germline V gene lookup returns CDR1 SGHKS and CDR2 YYEKEE (reference sequence). The CDR3 has 13 amino acids. The CDR3 loop is CASSLRYTDTQYF. CDR3 coding DNA: TGTGCCAGCAGCTTGCGGTACACAGATACGCAGTATTTT.

The CDR3 DNA reads as TGTGCCAGCATGGCGGACAGTGGCGAAAAACTGTTTTTT. Translating it yields CASMADSGEKLFF. The chain joins TRBV2 to TRBJ1-4, with D perhaps TRBD1 (6 bases). The germline gives CDR1 SNHLY, CDR2 FYNNEI. CDR3 size: 13 residues. Between the trimmed V and J ends, which lost 7 bases and 8 bases, there was a span of 14 bases.

The chain has TRBV10-1 and TRBJ1-4, with TRBD1 identical over 9 bases. J was trimmed by 3 bases and V by 7 bases; bases with no gene match: 18. Per germline, CDR1 WNHNN and CDR2 SYGVQD (reference sequence). CDR3 length: 19 residues. The CDR3 loop reads CASNGGTGRKSGANEKLFF. DNA of the CDR3: TGCGCCAGCAATGGGGGGACAGGGAGAAAAAGTGGGGCTAATGAAAAACTGTTTTTT.

The V and J genes are TRBV25-1 and TRBJ1-1, with TRBD1 as a possible D gene (5 bases). From germline, CDR1 is MGHDK and CDR2 SYGVNS. V was pared by 8 bases and J by 1 base, with 11 bases between. CDR3 length: 13 amino acids. The CDR3, as DNA: TGTGCCAGCCAACGGACATCGAACACTGAAGCTTTCTTT. Residues: CASQRTSNTEAFF.

This chain links TRBV9 with TRBJ2-2, with D possibly being TRBD1 (5 bases). The CDR3 covers 16 residues. The V gene lost 0 bases and the J gene lost 2 bases, with 11 bases spanning the gap. From germline, CDR1 is SGDLS and CDR2 YYNGEE. For the CDR3, the DNA is TGTGCCAGCAGCGTAGGACAGTTTTTTAACACCGGGGAGCTGTTTTTT. Protein product: CASSVGQFFNTGELFF.

This clone showed up just once. The rearrangement links TRBV9 to TRBJ1-1; 7 bases line up with TRBD1. V was pared by 0 bases and J by 5 bases, with 4 bases of the junction left unmatched. CDR3 size: 14 residues. Germline CDR1 and CDR2: SGDLS and YYNGEE. DNA for the CDR3: TGTGCCAGCAGCGTAGTTTCAGGGGGGACTGAAGCTTTCTTT. It translates to CASSVVSGGTEAFF.

This chain connects TRBV24-1 to TRBJ1-5, with TRBD1 matching 11 bases. J was trimmed by 5 bases and V by 3 bases; bases with no gene match: 2. Germline values: CDR1 KGHDR, CDR2 SFDVKD. The CDR3 sequence is 15 residues long. The CDR3 coding sequence is TGTGCCACCAGTGATGGGACAGGGGGGGATCAGCCCCAGCATTTT. It is translated as CATSDGTGGDQPQHF.

This sequence joins TRBV24-1 and TRBJ2-2; TRBD2 matches 8 bases. V gave up 0 bases and J gave up 5 bases; unmatched junction bases: 4. Germline V gene sequence: CDR1 KGHDR, CDR2 SFDVKD. The CDR3 extends over 16 amino acids. The CDR3 region is CATSDLTVAGTGELFF. CDR3 sequence (DNA): TGTGCCACCAGTGATTTGACGGTAGCGGGAACCGGGGAGCTGTTTTTT.

This chain connects TRBV10-2 to TRBJ1-1; 9 bases are a match to TRBD1. The trim removed 0 bases at V and 5 bases at J, leaving 7 bases unmatched. The CDR3 runs to 16 residues. Germline values: CDR1 WSHSY, CDR2 SAAADI. The CDR3 reads CASSESTGGLETEAFF. The CDR3 DNA reads TGCGCCAGCAGTGAGTCGACAGGGGGGTTAGAAACTGAAGCTTTCTTT.